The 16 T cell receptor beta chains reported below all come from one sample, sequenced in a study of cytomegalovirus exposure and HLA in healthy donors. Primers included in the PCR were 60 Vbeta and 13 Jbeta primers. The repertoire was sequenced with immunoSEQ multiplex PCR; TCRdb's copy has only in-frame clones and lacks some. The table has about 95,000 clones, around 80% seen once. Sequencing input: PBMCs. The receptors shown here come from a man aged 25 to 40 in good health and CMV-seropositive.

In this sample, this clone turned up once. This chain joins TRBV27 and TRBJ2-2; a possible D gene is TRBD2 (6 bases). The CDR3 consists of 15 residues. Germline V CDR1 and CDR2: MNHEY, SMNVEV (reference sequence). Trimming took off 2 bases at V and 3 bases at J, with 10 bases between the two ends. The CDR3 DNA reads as TGTGCCAGCAGTTTAAGAGGCGGGGACACCGGGGAGCTGTTTTTT. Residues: CASSLRGGDTGELFF.

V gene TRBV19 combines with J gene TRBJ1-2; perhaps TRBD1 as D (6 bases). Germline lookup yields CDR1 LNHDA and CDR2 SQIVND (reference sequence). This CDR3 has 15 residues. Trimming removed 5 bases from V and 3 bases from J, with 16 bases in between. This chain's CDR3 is CASSSRGGNDYGYTF. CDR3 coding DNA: TGTGCCAGTAGTTCCAGGGGAGGGAACGACTATGGCTACACCTTC.

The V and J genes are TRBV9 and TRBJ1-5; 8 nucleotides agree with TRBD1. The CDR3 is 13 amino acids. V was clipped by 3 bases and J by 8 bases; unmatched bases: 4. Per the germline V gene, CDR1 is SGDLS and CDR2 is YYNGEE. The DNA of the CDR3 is TGTGCCAGCAGCGGGACAGGGTTTGAGCCCCAGCATTTT. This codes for CASSGTGFEPQHF.

The CDR3 is CASSPAGLYGYTF. The CDR3 DNA sequence: TGTGCCAGCAGCCCGGCGGGGCTATATGGCTACACCTTC. This chain joins TRBV5-6 and TRBJ1-2; a possible D gene is TRBD1 (5 bases). This CDR3 comprises 13 residues. Germline CDR1 SGHDT, CDR2 YYEEEE. Trimming removed 4 bases from V and 5 bases from J, with 12 bases in between.

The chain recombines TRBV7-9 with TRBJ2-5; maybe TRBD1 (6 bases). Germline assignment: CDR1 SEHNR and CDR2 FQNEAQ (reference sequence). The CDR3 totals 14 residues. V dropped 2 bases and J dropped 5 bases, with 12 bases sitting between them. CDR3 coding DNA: TGTGCCAGCAGCTTAACCAGGGGAAAGGAGACCCAGTACTTC. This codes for CASSLTRGKETQYF.

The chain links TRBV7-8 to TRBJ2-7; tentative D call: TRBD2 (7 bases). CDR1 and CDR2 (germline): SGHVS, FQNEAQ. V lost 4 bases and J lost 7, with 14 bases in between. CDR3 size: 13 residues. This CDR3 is CASSWGGQGEQYF. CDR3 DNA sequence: TGTGCCAGCAGCTGGGGGGGGCAGGGGGAGCAGTACTTC.

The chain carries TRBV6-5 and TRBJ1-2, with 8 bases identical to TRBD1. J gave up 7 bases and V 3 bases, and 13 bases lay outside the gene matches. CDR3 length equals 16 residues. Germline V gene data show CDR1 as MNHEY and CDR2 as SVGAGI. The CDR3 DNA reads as TGTGCCAGCAGTTATGGCGGTGCAGGGGGCAGAAGTGGCTACACCTTC. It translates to CASSYGGAGGRSGYTF.

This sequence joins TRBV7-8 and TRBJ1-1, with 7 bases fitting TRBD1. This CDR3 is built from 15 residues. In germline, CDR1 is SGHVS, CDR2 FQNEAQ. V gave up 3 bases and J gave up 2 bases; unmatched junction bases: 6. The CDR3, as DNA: TGTGCCAGCAGCTTTCAGGGGGGAAGCAACACTGAAGCTTTCTTT. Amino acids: CASSFQGGSNTEAFF.

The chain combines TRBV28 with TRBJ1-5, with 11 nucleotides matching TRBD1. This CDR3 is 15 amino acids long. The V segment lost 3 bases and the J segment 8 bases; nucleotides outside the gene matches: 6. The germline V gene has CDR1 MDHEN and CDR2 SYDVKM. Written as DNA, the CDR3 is TGTGCCAGCAGTTTCGGACAGGGGGCCTTAAAGCCCCAGCATTTT. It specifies CASSFGQGALKPQHF.

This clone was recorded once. The CDR3 region is CASSYPTDRSNQPQHF. The CDR3 DNA is TGTGCCAGCAGTTACCCGACCGACAGGAGCAATCAGCCCCAGCATTTT. The chain uses TRBV6-6 and TRBJ1-5; possible D gene TRBD1, 6 bases. The CDR3 runs to 16 residues. Germline V gives CDR1 MNHNY, CDR2 SVGAGI (reference sequence). V was pared by 2 bases and J by 1 base, with 12 bases between.

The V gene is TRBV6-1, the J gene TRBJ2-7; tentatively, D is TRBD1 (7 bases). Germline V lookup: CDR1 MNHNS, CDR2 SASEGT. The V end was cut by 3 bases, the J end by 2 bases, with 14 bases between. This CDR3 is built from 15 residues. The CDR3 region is CASSEAGTVPYEQYV. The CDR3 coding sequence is TGTGCCAGCAGTGAGGCGGGGACAGTTCCCTACGAGCAGTACGTC.

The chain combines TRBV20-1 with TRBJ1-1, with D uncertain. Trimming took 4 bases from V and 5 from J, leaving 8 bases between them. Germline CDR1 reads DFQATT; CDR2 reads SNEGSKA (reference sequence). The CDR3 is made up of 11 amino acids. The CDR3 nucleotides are TGCAGTGCTACGCGGGGTACTGAAGCTTTCTTT. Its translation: CSATRGTEAFF.

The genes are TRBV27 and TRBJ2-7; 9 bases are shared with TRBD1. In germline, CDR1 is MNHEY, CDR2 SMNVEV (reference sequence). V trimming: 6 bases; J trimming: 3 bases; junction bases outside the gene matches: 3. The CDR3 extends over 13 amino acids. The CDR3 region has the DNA TGTGCCAGCAGGGGACAGGGAAGCTACGAGCAGTACGTC. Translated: CASRGQGSYEQYV.

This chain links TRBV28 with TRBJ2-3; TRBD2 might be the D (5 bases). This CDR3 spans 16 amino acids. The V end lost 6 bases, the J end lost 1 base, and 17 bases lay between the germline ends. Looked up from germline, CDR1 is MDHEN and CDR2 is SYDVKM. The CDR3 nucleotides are TGTGCCAGCAGATCCCAAGCGGTCTCGGGCACAGATACGCAGTATTTT. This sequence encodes CASRSQAVSGTDTQYF.

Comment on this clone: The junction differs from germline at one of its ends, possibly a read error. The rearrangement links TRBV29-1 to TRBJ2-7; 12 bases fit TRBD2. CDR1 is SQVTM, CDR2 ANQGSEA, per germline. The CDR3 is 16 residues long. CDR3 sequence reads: CSVEGLAGSLGYEQYF. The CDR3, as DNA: TGCAGCGTCGAAGGACTAGCGGGATCACTTGGGTACGAGCAGTACTTC.

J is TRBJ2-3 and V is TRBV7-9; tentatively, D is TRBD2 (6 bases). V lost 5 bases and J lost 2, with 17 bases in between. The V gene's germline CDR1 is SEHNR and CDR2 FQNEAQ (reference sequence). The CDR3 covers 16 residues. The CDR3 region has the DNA TGTGCCAGCAGCCCTACCGCAGCGGACTACACAGATACGCAGTATTTT. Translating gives CASSPTAADYTDTQYF. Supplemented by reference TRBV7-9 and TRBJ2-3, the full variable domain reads DTGVSQNPRHKITKRGQNVTFRCDPISEHNRLYWYRQTLGQGPEFLTYFQNEAQLEKSRLLSDRFSAERPKGSFSTLEIQRTEQGDSAMYLCASSPTAADYTDTQYFGPGTRLTVL.